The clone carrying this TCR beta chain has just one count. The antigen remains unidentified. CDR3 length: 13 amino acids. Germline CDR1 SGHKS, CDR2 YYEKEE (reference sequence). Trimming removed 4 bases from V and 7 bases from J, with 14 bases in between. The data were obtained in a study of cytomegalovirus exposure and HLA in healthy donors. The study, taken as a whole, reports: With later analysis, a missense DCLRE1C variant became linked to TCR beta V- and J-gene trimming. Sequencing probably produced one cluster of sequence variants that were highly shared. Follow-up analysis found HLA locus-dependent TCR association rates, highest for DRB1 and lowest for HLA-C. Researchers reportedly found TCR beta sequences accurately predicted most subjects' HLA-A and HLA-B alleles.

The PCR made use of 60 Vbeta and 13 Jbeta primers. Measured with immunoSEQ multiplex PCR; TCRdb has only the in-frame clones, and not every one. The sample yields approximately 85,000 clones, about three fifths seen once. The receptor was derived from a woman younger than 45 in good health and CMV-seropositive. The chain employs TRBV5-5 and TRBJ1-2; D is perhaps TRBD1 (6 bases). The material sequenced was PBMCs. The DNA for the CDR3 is TGTGCCAGCAGCCCTGTTCAGGGGTTTGGCTACACCTTC. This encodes CASSPVQGFGYTF.